A single TCR beta chain is shown here with its context. The repertoire was sequenced with immunoSEQ multiplex PCR; TCRdb's copy has only in-frame clones and lacks some. The sample holds fewer than 200,000 clones, approximately 92% seen once. Germline CDR1 is MNHEY and CDR2 is SVGAGI. This CDR3 region has 15 residues. Unmatched junction bases numbered 13, after V lost 8 bases and J lost 6 bases. The sample comes from a study of control samples from healthy donors and cancer patients. Sequencing was carried out using blood. The gene calls are TRBV6-5 and TRBJ1-1, with 9 bases identical to TRBD1. The sequence derives from a man aged 18 to 29 in good health. The CDR3 is CASAYLTGGSAEAFF. The CDR3 DNA reads as TGTGCCAGCGCATACCTGACAGGGGGGAGCGCTGAAGCTTTCTTT.